This section outlines one T cell receptor beta chain sequence together with its context. While serving as controls, healthy donors were matched for age and sex. Germline CDR1 and CDR2: SQVTM and ANQGSEA. The CDR3 has 16 residues. V dropped 4 bases and J dropped 0; count of bases not matched to a gene: 2. The sample comes from a study of CD8 T cells in Susac syndrome. The RNA, roughly 0.5 to 1 ug, was put through reverse transcription using random hexamers. Each CDR3 protein gets one entry after TCRdb re-called the immunoSEQ multiplex PCR reads with MiXCR. The sample records 90,000 to 110,000 distinct CDR3 sequences, roughly 96% being singletons.

V is TRBV29-1 and J is TRBJ2-2, with 13 nucleotides matching TRBD2. This receptor was identified in a human donor in good health. The sequenced sample consisted of CD4+ T cells from PBMCs. CDR3 DNA: TGCAGCGTTGGGACTAGCGGGAGAGCGAACACCGGGGAGCTGTTTTTT. Its protein product is CSVGTSGRANTGELFF.